A single T cell receptor (beta chain) is shown here with its context. Its antigen remains unidentified. No quality values exist for individual bases; no much larger clone is one base distant. In Seattle, one collaborating source enrolled patients while the infection was active and tracked those patients longitudinally over the course of disease. Whole blood was collected in K2EDTA tubes by collaborating institutions according to the institutions' own protocols. For TCRbeta analysis, collaborators shipped samples in one of three forms: frozen whole blood, isolated PBMCs, or DNA extracted from either of those sample types. V loses 5 bases of germline sequence and J loses 2 bases, and the interval between the two ends is 9 bases. CDR1 and CDR2, looked up from the germline V gene, are SGHTA and FQGNSA. The CDR3 has 13 amino acids, counting the end cysteine and phenylalanine. The read is trimmed to its CDR3 DNA, 39 bases read in frame from base 1.

These data belong to a study of blood T cell repertoires in COVID-19 (dated by TCRdb to the early 2020s). Turning to the overall study: Collaborator samples came from the United States, Italy and Spain and covered acute and convalescent phases of COVID-19. The prospective study material was composed of cDNA or gDNA derived from T cells, B-cell-depleted T cells, or PBMCs. Where available, HLA class I and class II types were obtained from metadata supplied by the sample provider rather than from assay-based typing. A freely available public database, intended as a resource for researchers studying the immune response to SARS-CoV-2, is where the repertoires were released. Subjects who had been exposed to COVID-19, were actively infected with it, or had recovered from it provided the deeply sampled blood TCRbeta repertoires that made up the dataset. The sample metadata nearly always contained a de-identified subject ID, COVID-19 status, age in years and sex. Samples came from the ongoing ImmuneRACE study (first 160 participants) plus 1,254 subjects from 6 global collaborators. General findings and caveats noted by the study authors: Clinical and demographic metadata were provided uncurated, with the amount varying by source and participant.

The immunoSEQ Assay, a bias-controlled multiplex PCR, was used to amplify TCRbeta CDR3 regions from genomic DNA. In the source study's methods: Within the assay, amplification of reference gene primers was used to estimate how many nucleated cells each sample contained. To quantify the absolute abundance of each unique TCRbeta CDR3 rearrangement, sequence reads were collapsed and filtered. For each sample, productive Simpson clonality was calculated as the square root of Simpson's diversity index over productive rearrangements. Drawn from immuneACCESS, this table holds only the in-frame rearrangements with V and J called that TCRdb kept. Clones are partly lost; checked studies trace under half to an unresolved V gene and leave the rest unexplained. D and trimming were read from the DNA, whereas the V and J calls and clone size are those reported in that table. This sample has 400,000 to 450,000 clones in its table, and 89% of those were observed once. Clones ranked in the top ten supply about 1.4% of the sample.

This sequence uses TRBV7-2 and TRBJ2-5, with a tentative D gene TRBD1 over 5 matching bases. The clonotype comes from a woman aged 40 to 49 with COVID-19, enrolled during active disease. Sequenced material: peripheral blood. The CDR3 corresponds to CASSLQGQETQYF. The sequenced DNA is TGTGCCAGCAGCCTGCAGGGACAAGAGACCCAGTACTTC.